This TCR beta chain was obtained from a study of radiotherapy plus CTLA-4 blockade in lung cancer. Only in-frame clones appear in the TCRdb table, and some are missing; sequencing was by immunoSEQ multiplex PCR. This sample has about 80,000 clones, with approximately 86% found just once. The V end was cut by 3 bases, the J end by 0 bases, with 10 bases between. This CDR3 region has 15 residues. The germline V gene has CDR1 SGHNT and CDR2 YYREEE (reference sequence). With ipilimumab providing CTLA-4 blockade, focal radiation was administered to patients who had chemo-refractory metastatic non-small-cell lung cancer. This clone was recorded a few times.

Source: peripheral blood, taken from a patient treated with radiotherapy plus ipilimumab. This clonotype originated in a human donor with non-small cell lung cancer who had a partial response to radiotherapy plus ipilimumab. The chain combines TRBV5-4 with TRBJ1-3; D may be TRBD1 (6 bases). The CDR3 bases are TGTGCCAGCAGCTGGGGGGGCCCCTCTGGAAACACCATATATTTT. Protein: CASSWGGPSGNTIYF.